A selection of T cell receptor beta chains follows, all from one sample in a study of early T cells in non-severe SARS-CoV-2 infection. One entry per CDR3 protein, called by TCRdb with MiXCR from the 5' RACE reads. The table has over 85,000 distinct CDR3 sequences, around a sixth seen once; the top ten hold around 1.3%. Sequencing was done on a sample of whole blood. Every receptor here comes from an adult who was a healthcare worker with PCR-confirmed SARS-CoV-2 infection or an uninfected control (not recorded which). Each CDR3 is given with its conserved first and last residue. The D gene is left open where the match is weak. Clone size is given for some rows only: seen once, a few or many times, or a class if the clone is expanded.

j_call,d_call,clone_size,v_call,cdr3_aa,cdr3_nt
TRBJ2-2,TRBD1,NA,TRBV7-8,CASSPGTANTGELFF,TGTGCCAGCTCCCCCGGGACAGCGAACACCGGGGAGCTGTTTTTT
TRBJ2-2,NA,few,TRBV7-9,CASSPTLNRWGNTGELFF,TGTGCCAGCAGTCCTACCCTAAACAGGTGGGGCAACACCGGGGAGCTGTTTTTT
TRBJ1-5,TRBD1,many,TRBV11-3,CASSLGSIGQGKTEPQHF,TGTGCCAGCAGCTTAGGGTCAATAGGACAGGGTAAAACGGAGCCCCAGCATTTT
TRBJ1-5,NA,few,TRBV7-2,CASSLHGNNQPQHF,TGTGCCAGCAGCCTACATGGGAATAATCAGCCCCAGCATTTT
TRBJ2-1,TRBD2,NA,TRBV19,CASSRSLSGRFYNEQFF,TGTGCCAGTAGTAGATCCCTTAGCGGGAGGTTCTACAATGAGCAGTTCTTC
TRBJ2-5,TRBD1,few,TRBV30,CAWSRDRQETQYF,TGTGCCTGGAGTAGGGACAGACAAGAGACCCAGTACTTC
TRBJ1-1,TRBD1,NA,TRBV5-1,CASSLEGAIGEAFF,TGCGCCAGCAGCTTGGAGGGGGCGATTGGTGAAGCTTTCTTT
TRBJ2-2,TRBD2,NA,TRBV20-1,CSASLGSGGYTGELFF,TGCAGTGCTAGCCTCGGTTCGGGAGGTTACACCGGGGAGCTGTTTTTT
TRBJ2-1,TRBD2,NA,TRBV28,CAIGTSGVYNEQFF,TGTGCCATCGGGACTAGCGGAGTCTACAATGAGCAGTTCTTC
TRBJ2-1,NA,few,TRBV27,CASSLSYGGNEQFF,TGTGCCAGCAGTTTATCTTACGGCGGGAATGAGCAGTTCTTC
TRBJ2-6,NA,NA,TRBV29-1,CSVFSSGANVLTF,TGCAGCGTTTTCTCCTCTGGGGCCAACGTCCTGACTTTC
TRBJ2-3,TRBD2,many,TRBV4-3,CASSPLAGGLGTDTQYF,TGCGCCAGTAGCCCCCTAGCGGGAGGGCTCGGCACAGATACGCAGTATTTT
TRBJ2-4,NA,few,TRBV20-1,CSARNRRRGNIQYF,TGCAGTGCTAGAAATAGGAGAAGGGGAAACATTCAGTACTTC
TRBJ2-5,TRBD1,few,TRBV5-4,CASSPAKGAFGETQYF,TGTGCCAGCAGCCCCGCGAAGGGGGCGTTTGGAGAGACCCAGTACTTC